This section outlines one TCR beta chain sequence together with its context. The antigen this receptor binds is unknown. TRB amplification used 200 to 250 ng of peripheral blood genomic DNA, some 38,000 genome equivalents, per sample. This entry belongs to a study of T cell clusters in autoimmune cytopenias (dated by TCRdb to about 2019). About the full investigation: Per sample, TRB sequencing gave a median depth of about 50,000 reads and a median of about 2,300 distinct TRB clonotypes. In autoimmune cytopenia patients, peripheral blood TRB and IGH repertoires were sequenced during active disease and over treatment follow-up, together with healthy, CLL and autoimmune hepatitis controls. The study aimed to test whether autoimmune cytopenia patients carry a disease-specific immune repertoire signature usable as a blood-based biomarker. Points the paper makes about the study in general: GLIPH results suggested that primary autoimmune cytopenia patients were missing physiological T cell clusters, with 50 or so clusters found only in healthy donors compared with some 15 found only in patients. Compared with active autoimmune hepatitis patients, healthy donors had almost three times as many exclusive TRB clusters, a finding consistent with an autoimmunity-wide signature. The cluster-lack signature was not observed for secondary cytopenia versus CLL, as the signature was apparently masked by the dominant lymphoma-associated repertoire. The T cell clusters were defined only in silico, and the functional role of the clusters still needed to be validated experimentally. TRB repertoire shifts, with less even repertoires observed in secondary cytopenia and CLL, were mostly attributed to lymphoma bias rather than autoimmunity.

TRB rearrangements were amplified by multiplex PCR using a touch-down protocol with TRB-A and TRB-B primer pools mixed in one tube. Illumina adapters and sample indices were added to the amplicons through two consecutive PCR reactions performed with Phusion HS II polymerase. The amplicons were purified from gel with the NucleoSpin Gel and PCR Clean-up kit, after which the amplicons were quantified by Qubit and checked for quality on an Agilent 2100 Bioanalyzer. Sequencing of the libraries was done on an Illumina MiSeq with paired-end, single-indexed, 600-cycle runs. For the original study's pipeline: MiXCR version 2.1.12 with the default MiXCR reference library was used to align and assemble TRB reads. A clone was defined by each unique CDR3 nucleotide sequence, and analysis was restricted to productive sequences with at least two reads. To assess repertoire diversity, an R script computed alpha-parameterized diversity profiles (alpha 0 to 5), which included the Shannon (alpha 1) and Simpson (alpha 2) indices. Combinatorial TRB VJ usage was calculated with the tcR package and was compared between cohorts by principal component analysis performed with ade4. TCRbeta CDR3s were clustered with GLIPH on cohort pairs matched by age and read depth, and cluster frequencies were compared by Wilcoxon test. The reads, reprocessed by TCRdb, yield one row per CDR3 protein sequence and no DNA. TCRdb, rather than the study authors, made the V and J calls. The sample's table lists a count of several thousand distinct CDR3 sequences. Approximately 7.9% of the sample lies in the top ten.

From its cysteine to its phenylalanine, the CDR3 spans 17 amino acids. Only the protein sequence is given. According to the germline V gene, CDR1 reads SGHTA and CDR2 reads FQGNSA. The sequence came from a human donor with an autoimmune cytopenia or autoimmune hepatitis (not recorded which). Sequenced sample: peripheral blood. In this chain, TRBV7-2 is recombined with TRBJ2-6; TCRdb's assignment of TRBD1 cannot be checked, as there is no DNA. The CDR3 protein is CASSLGQGSAGANVLTF.